The 25 T cell receptor beta chains in this list originate from one sample, sequenced in a study of T cell repertoires in cytomegalovirus infection. TCRdb redid the calling of the reads with MiXCR, one entry per CDR3 protein. The sample comprises hundreds of thousands of distinct CDR3 sequences, 15% to 20% of which are singletons, and approximately 10% rests with the top ten. Sequenced sample: PBMCs. All receptors come from a human donor in good health (CMV status not recorded). Some clones in this sample may be carry-over from other donors' samples.

This clonotype was observed a few times. The rearrangement links TRBV19 to TRBJ2-1; no firm D call. The CDR3 covers 15 residues. Trimming took 3 bases from V and 0 from J, leaving 9 bases between them. Germline CDR1 and CDR2: LNHDA and SQIVND (reference sequence). The CDR3: CASSITSSSYNEQFF. As DNA, the CDR3 is TGTGCCAGTAGTATCACGAGCAGCTCCTACAATGAGCAGTTCTTC.

The chain combines TRBV20-1 with TRBJ1-4; no firm D call. CDR3 length: 11 residues. The ends were cut back, 0 bases at V and 8 bases at J, with 4 bases in the middle. Germline V gene data show CDR1 as DFQATT and CDR2 as SNEGSKA (reference sequence). The CDR3 loop is CSARDHEKLFF. CDR3 coding DNA: TGCAGTGCTAGAGATCACGAAAAACTGTTTTTT.

This clonotype was seen a few times. The V and J genes are TRBV7-2 and TRBJ2-7; TRBD2 is a possible D gene (6 bases). CDR1 SGHTA and CDR2 FQGNSA come from the germline V gene. This CDR3 has 13 amino acids. V lost 6 bases and J 4 bases, leaving 13 bases between the germline ends. This CDR3 reads CASSDWRGYEQYF. The CDR3 DNA sequence: TGTGCCAGCAGTGATTGGCGGGGATACGAGCAGTACTTC.

This sequence joins TRBV7-2 and TRBJ2-7; D is unresolved. The length of the CDR3 is 14 residues. Germline assignment: CDR1 SGHTA and CDR2 FQGNSA. Trimming removed 2 bases from V and 9 bases from J, with 17 bases in between. The CDR3 sequence: CASSLSRLNFGQYF. The CDR3 bases are TGTGCCAGCAGCTTAAGTAGACTCAACTTCGGGCAGTACTTC. The variable domain in full, completed from reference TRBV7-2 and TRBJ2-7, reads GAGVSQSPSNKVTEKGKDVELRCDPISGHTALYWYRQSLGQGLEFLIYFQGNSAPDKSGLPSDRFSAERTGGSVSTLTIQRTQQEDSAVYLCASSLSRLNFGQYFGPGTRLTVT.

For this clonotype: A much bigger clone sits one base away, suggesting this may be a read error. V is TRBV7-6 and J is TRBJ2-3; 8 bases line up with TRBD2. Germline-derived CDR1 and CDR2 are SGHVS and FNYEAQ. This CDR3 is 15 amino acids long. The CDR3 sequence: CVSSIPAGGTDTQYF. CDR3 in DNA: TGTGTCAGCAGCATACCAGCGGGAGGCACAGATACGCAGTATTTT.

This clonotype appeared many times. The chain has TRBV28 and TRBJ1-6; D is undetermined. V lost 2 bases, J lost 8 bases, and 4 bases lay in between. CDR1 is MDHEN and CDR2 is SYDVKM in the germline V gene. The CDR3 is made up of 12 amino acids. DNA of the CDR3: TGTGCCAGCAGTTTAAGGGATTCACCCCTCCACTTT. It specifies CASSLRDSPLHF.

This clonotype was seen more than once but under ten times. The V gene is TRBV14, the J gene TRBJ2-5, with D perhaps TRBD2 (5 bases). Germline CDR1 and CDR2: SGHDN and FVKESK. The CDR3 is 15 residues long. V shed 4 bases and J shed 6 bases, with 18 bases lying between them. The chain's CDR3 is CASSPNQPGKKTQYF. The DNA for the CDR3 is TGTGCCAGCAGCCCAAACCAACCGGGGAAGAAGACCCAGTACTTC.

This clonotype has ten or more counts. V and J are TRBV7-2 and TRBJ2-5; 13 nucleotides agree with TRBD2. After removal of 3 bases from V and 4 bases from J, the junction contained 11 bases not matched to a gene. The CDR3 length is 18 residues. Per the germline V gene, CDR1 is SGHTA and CDR2 is FQGNSA. CDR3 DNA: TGTGCCAGCAGCTTTGGCCCACGGACTAGCGGGAGAGGAGAGACCCAGTACTTC. It specifies CASSFGPRTSGRGETQYF.

This clonotype has at least ten counts. V and J are TRBV7-9 and TRBJ2-3; 11 bases match TRBD2. Germline-derived CDR1 and CDR2 are SEHNR and FQNEAQ (reference sequence). V lost 5 bases to trimming and J lost 2 bases; unmatched junction nucleotides: 3. The CDR3 contains 15 residues. The CDR3: CASSILAGATDTQYF. Written as DNA, the CDR3 is TGTGCCAGCAGCATACTAGCGGGGGCCACAGATACGCAGTATTTT.

This rearrangement joins TRBV24-1 to TRBJ1-5; tentative D call: TRBD1 (5 bases). V was cut by 7 bases and J by 0 bases, with 9 bases left in between. Per the germline V gene, CDR1 is KGHDR and CDR2 is SFDVKD. The CDR3 runs to 14 residues. CDR3 protein: CATSRAYSNQPQHF. The CDR3 coding sequence is TGTGCCACCAGCAGGGCGTATAGCAATCAGCCCCAGCATTTT.

Ten or more counts support this clonotype. The J gene is TRBJ1-2, the V gene TRBV28; no reliable D call. Germline V gene lookup returns CDR1 MDHEN and CDR2 SYDVKM. This CDR3 is built from 13 residues. Trimming took off 8 bases at V and 3 bases at J, with 13 bases between the two ends. The CDR3 here is CASLSDGYYGYTF. The CDR3 DNA is TGTGCCAGCCTCAGTGACGGATACTATGGCTACACCTTC.

The chain combines TRBV7-2 with TRBJ1-2, with D tentatively TRBD1 (6 bases). Germline CDR1 reads SGHTA; CDR2 reads FQGNSA. Trimming shortened V by 3 bases and J by 3 bases, and 17 bases separated the two germline ends. CDR3 size: 16 residues. DNA of the CDR3: TGTGCCAGCAGCTTTTCCGGGACAAGTAGTGACTATGGCTACACCTTC. It translates to CASSFSGTSSDYGYTF. The variable domain in full, completed from reference TRBV7-2 and TRBJ1-2, reads GAGVSQSPSNKVTEKGKDVELRCDPISGHTALYWYRQSLGQGLEFLIYFQGNSAPDKSGLPSDRFSAERTGGSVSTLTIQRTQQEDSAVYLCASSFSGTSSDYGYTFGSGTRLTVV.

The table lists this clonotype with many counts. The chain carries TRBV7-2 and TRBJ2-7, with D perhaps matching TRBD1 (6 bases). V lost 5 bases, J lost 4 bases, and 12 bases lay in between. CDR3 length equals 13 residues. Per the germline V gene, CDR1 is SGHTA and CDR2 is FQGNSA. The CDR3 nucleotides read TGTGCCAGCAGCGCCGTAGGGGGTTACGAGCAGTACTTC. Translating it yields CASSAVGGYEQYF.

The chain links TRBV12-3 or TRBV12-4 to TRBJ2-7; D may be TRBD1 or TRBD2 (6 bases each). Between the trimmed V and J ends, which lost 5 bases and 12 bases, there was a span of 17 bases. The CDR3 contains 12 residues. CDR3 in DNA: TGTGCCAGCAGTCCTCACGGGGGCGCAGGGTACTTC. Translating it yields CASSPHGGAGYF.

Many counts were recorded for this clonotype. This chain uses TRBV7-8 with TRBJ2-7, with D possibly being TRBD1 (5 bases). Germline V gene sequence: CDR1 SGHVS, CDR2 FQNEAQ. There are 12 residues in the CDR3. V dropped 11 bases and J dropped 0 bases, with 11 bases sitting between them. The CDR3: CAVGLTSYEQYF. DNA of the CDR3: TGTGCCGTGGGGCTAACCTCCTACGAGCAGTACTTC.

This chain connects TRBV2 to TRBJ2-3, with D perhaps matching TRBD2 (6 bases). The CDR3 length is 14 residues. V gave up 7 bases and J gave up 2 bases, with 13 bases separating them. Germline V CDR1 and CDR2: SNHLY, FYNNEI. The CDR3 DNA reads TGTGCCAGCACCCCGGAGGGTAACACAGATACGCAGTATTTT. This encodes CASTPEGNTDTQYF.

V is TRBV6-1 and J is TRBJ2-5, with TRBD1 as a possible D gene (5 bases). Trimming took 6 bases from V and 4 from J, leaving 15 bases between them. CDR1 MNHNS and CDR2 SASEGT come from the germline V gene. The CDR3 runs to 14 residues. CDR3 residues: CASRDRGQGETQYF. DNA of the CDR3: TGTGCCAGCAGGGATCGTGGGCAGGGAGAGACCCAGTACTTC.

The J gene is TRBJ2-1, the V gene TRBV20-1, with a tentative D call TRBD2 (6 bases). V lost 6 bases, J lost 6 bases, and 15 bases lay in between. Germline V gene lookup returns CDR1 DFQATT and CDR2 SNEGSKA (reference sequence). This CDR3 contains 13 residues. CDR3 sequence (DNA): TGCAGTGCGCTGACTAGAATGGGCAATGAGCAGTTCTTC. It encodes CSALTRMGNEQFF.

This clonotype was observed at least ten times. CDR3 loop: CASSFNQGGGEKLFF. The CDR3 DNA sequence: TGTGCCAGCAGTTTTAACCAGGGGGGCGGTGAAAAACTGTTTTTT. The chain couples TRBV7-2 to TRBJ1-4; TRBD1 matches 7 bases. V lost 6 bases, J lost 7 bases, and 11 bases stayed unmatched. CDR1 and CDR2 from the germline V gene are SGHTA and FQGNSA. This CDR3 is 15 amino acids long.

The chain links TRBV4-3 to TRBJ1-2; maybe TRBD1 (5 bases). V lost 1 base and J 4 bases, leaving 19 bases between the germline ends. The germline V gene has CDR1 LGHNA and CDR2 YSLEER. The CDR3 spans 17 residues. Here the CDR3 DNA reads TGCGCCAGCAGCCAAGGGGTTAAGGGGCCCAGGTTCTATGGCTACACCTTC. This encodes CASSQGVKGPRFYGYTF.

In this sample, this clonotype turned up a few times. This rearrangement joins TRBV6-2 or TRBV6-3 to TRBJ2-7; D might be TRBD2 (5 bases). Looked up from germline, CDR1 is MNHEY and CDR2 is SVGEGT. The CDR3 runs 13 residues. The ends were cut back, 6 bases at V and 1 base at J, with 10 bases in the middle. CDR3 protein: CASSRDVSYEQYF. The CDR3 nucleotides are TGTGCCAGCAGCCGGGATGTATCCTACGAGCAGTACTTC.

The chain has TRBV6-5 and TRBJ2-7, with D unresolved. In germline, CDR1 is MNHEY, CDR2 SVGAGI. V dropped 10 bases and J dropped 2 bases, with 21 bases sitting between them. The CDR3 is 15 residues long. The CDR3, as DNA: TGTGCCACCAGGCTAAGGAGCAATCCCACCTACGAGCAGTACTTC. It encodes CATRLRSNPTYEQYF.

The J gene is TRBJ2-5, the V gene TRBV6-6, with D tentatively TRBD1 or TRBD2 (6 bases each). V was trimmed by 0 bases and J by 1 base, leaving 9 bases between them. The CDR3 loop spans 15 amino acids. Germline V lookup: CDR1 MNHNY, CDR2 SVGAGI (reference sequence). CDR3 DNA: TGTGCCAGCAGTTACTCTCGGGGGCCCCAAGAGACCCAGTACTTC. This translates into CASSYSRGPQETQYF.

V gene TRBV19 combines with J gene TRBJ1-1, with unresolved D. Germline-derived CDR1 and CDR2 are LNHDA and SQIVND (reference sequence). V lost 4 bases to trimming and J lost 8 bases, with 14 bases between them. The CDR3 covers 13 residues. The CDR3 spells CASSTQGQREAFF. DNA of the CDR3: TGTGCCAGTAGTACCCAAGGGCAGAGGGAAGCTTTCTTT.

This clonotype was observed a handful of times. The V call is TRBV2, the J call TRBJ1-1, with D perhaps TRBD1 (6 bases). The CDR3 extends over 14 amino acids. Per the germline V gene, CDR1 is SNHLY and CDR2 is FYNNEI. Trimming took off 1 base at V and 1 base at J, with 7 bases between the two ends. CDR3 nucleotides: TGTGCCAGCAGTGAAGACAGGGCGAACACTGAAGCTTTCTTT. This codes for CASSEDRANTEAFF. Filled out from reference TRBV2 and TRBJ1-1, the complete variable domain reads EPEVTQTPSHQVTQMGQEVILRCVPISNHLYFYWYRQILGQKVEFLVSFYNNEISEKSEIFDDQFSVERPDGSNFTLKIRSTKLEDSAMYFCASSEDRANTEAFFGQGTRLTVV.